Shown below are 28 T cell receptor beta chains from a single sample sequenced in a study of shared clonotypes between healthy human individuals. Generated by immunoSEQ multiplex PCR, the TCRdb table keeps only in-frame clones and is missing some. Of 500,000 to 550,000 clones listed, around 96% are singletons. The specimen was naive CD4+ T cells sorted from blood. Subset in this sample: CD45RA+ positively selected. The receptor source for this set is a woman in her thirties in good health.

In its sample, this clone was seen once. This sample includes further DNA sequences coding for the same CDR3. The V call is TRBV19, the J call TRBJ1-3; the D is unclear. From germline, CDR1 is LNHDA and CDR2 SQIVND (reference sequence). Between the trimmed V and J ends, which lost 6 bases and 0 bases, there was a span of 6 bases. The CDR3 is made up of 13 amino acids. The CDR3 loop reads CASRASSGNTIYF. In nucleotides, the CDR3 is TGTGCCAGTAGGGCCAGCTCTGGAAACACCATATATTTT. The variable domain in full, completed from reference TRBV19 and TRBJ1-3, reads DGGITQSPKYLFRKEGQNVTLSCEQNLNHDAMYWYRQDPGQGLRLIYYSQIVNDFQKGDIAEGYSVSREKKESFPLTVTSAQKNPTAFYLCASRASSGNTIYFGEGSWLTVV.

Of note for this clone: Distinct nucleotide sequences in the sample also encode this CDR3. CDR3 amino acids: CASSPGSYEQYF. The CDR3 region has the DNA TGTGCCAGCTCACCAGGGTCCTACGAGCAGTACTTC. The V and J genes are TRBV18 and TRBJ2-5; D is undetermined. The J call is uncertain, as TRBJ2-7 better fits the DNA end. The CDR3 has 12 residues. Germline assignment: CDR1 KGHSH and CDR2 LQKENI.

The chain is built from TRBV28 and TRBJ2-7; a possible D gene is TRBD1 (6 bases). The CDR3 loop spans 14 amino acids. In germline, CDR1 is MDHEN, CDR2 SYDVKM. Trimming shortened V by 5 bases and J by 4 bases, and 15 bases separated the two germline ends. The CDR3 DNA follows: TGTGCCAGCAGTCAGGTCGACAGGAGATACGAGCAGTACTTC. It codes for CASSQVDRRYEQYF.

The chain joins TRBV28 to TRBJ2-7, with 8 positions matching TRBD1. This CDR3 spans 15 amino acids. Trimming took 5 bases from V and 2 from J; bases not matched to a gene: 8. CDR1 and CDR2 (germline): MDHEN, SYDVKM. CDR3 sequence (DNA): TGTGCCAGCAGTCTACCGGGACAGGTGACCTACGAGCAGTACTTC. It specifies CASSLPGQVTYEQYF.

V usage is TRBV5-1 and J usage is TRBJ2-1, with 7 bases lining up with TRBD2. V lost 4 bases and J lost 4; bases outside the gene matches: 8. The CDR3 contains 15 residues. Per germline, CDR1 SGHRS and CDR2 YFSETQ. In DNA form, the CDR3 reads TGCGCCAGCAGCCTTCTAGCGGACCCTTACAATGAGCAGTTCTTC. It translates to CASSLLADPYNEQFF.

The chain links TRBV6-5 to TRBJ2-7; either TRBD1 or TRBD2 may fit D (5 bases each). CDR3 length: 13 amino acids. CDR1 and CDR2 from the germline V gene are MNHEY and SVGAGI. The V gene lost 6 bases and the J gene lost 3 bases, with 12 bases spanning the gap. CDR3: CASSGASVYEQYF. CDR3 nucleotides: TGTGCCAGCAGCGGGGCCTCGGTCTACGAGCAGTACTTC.

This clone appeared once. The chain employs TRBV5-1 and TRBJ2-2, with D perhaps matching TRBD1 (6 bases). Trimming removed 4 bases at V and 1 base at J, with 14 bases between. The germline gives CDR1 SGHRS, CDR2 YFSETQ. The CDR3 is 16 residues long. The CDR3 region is CASSPPKQGNTGELFF. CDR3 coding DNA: TGCGCCAGCAGCCCACCCAAACAGGGGAACACCGGGGAGCTGTTTTTT.

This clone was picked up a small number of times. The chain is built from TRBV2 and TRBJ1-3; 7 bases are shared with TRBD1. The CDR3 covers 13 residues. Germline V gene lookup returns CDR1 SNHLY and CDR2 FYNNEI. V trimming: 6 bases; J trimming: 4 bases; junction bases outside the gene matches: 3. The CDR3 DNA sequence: TGTGCCAGCAGGGGACAGAAAGGAAACACCATATATTTT. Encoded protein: CASRGQKGNTIYF.

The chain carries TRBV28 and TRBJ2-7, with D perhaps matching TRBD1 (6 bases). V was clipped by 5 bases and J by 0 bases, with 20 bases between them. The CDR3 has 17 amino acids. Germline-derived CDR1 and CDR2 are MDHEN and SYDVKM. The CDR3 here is CASSPPPGDPDSYEQYF. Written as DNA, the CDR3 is TGTGCCAGCAGTCCTCCGCCAGGGGACCCTGACTCCTACGAGCAGTACTTC. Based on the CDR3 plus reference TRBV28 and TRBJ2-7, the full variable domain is DVKVTQSSRYLVKRTGEKVFLECVQDMDHENMFWYRQDPGLGLRLIYFSYDVKMKEKGDIPEGYSVSREKKERFSLILESASTNQTSMYLCASSPPPGDPDSYEQYFGPGTRLTVT.

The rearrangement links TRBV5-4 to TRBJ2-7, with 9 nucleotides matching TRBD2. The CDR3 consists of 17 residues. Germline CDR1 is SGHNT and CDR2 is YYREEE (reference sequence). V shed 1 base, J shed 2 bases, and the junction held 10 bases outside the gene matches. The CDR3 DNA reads TGTGCCAGCAGCTTGAAGTCTAGCGGGGAAGGGCCCTACGAGCAGTACTTC. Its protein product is CASSLKSSGEGPYEQYF.

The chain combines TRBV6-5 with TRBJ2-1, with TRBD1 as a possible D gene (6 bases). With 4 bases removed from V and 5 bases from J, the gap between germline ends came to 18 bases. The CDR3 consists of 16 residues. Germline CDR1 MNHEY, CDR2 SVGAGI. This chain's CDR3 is CASSSTGRVENNEQFF. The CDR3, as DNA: TGTGCCAGCAGTTCGACAGGACGGGTTGAGAACAATGAGCAGTTCTTC.

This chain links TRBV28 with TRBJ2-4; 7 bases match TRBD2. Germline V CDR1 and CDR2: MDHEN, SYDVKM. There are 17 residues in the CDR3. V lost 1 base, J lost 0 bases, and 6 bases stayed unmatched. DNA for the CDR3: TGTGCCAGCAGTTTATATGGCGGGGGACTAGCCAAAAACATTCAGTACTTC. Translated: CASSLYGGGLAKNIQYF.

The CDR3 DNA follows: TGTGCCAGCAGGCCAAAGCGGGACTACTCCTACGAGCAGTACTTC. The encoded protein is CASRPKRDYSYEQYF. The chain is built from TRBV28 and TRBJ2-7, with 7 bases lining up with TRBD2. V lost 6 bases, J lost 0 bases, and 8 bases stayed unmatched. This CDR3 has 15 amino acids. The germline V gene encodes CDR1 MDHEN and CDR2 SYDVKM.

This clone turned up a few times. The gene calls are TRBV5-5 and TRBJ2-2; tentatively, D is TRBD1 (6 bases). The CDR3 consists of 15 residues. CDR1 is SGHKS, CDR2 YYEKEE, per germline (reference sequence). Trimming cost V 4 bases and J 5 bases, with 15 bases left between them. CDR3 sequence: CASSPHRVWTGELFF. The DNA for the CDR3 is TGTGCCAGCAGCCCCCACAGGGTTTGGACCGGGGAGCTGTTTTTT.

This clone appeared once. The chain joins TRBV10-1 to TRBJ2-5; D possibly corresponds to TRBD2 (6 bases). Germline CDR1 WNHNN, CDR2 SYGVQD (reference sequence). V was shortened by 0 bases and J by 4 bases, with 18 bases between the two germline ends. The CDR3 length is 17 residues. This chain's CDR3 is CASSESILAGVGETQYF. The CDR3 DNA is TGCGCCAGCAGTGAGTCGATACTAGCTGGAGTTGGAGAGACCCAGTACTTC.

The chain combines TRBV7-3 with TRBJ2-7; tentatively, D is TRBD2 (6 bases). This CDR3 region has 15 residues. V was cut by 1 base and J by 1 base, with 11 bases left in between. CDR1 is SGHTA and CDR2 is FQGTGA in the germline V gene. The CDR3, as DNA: TGTGCCAGCAGCTTAAACCCGGGAGCGTCCTACGAGCAGTACTTC. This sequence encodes CASSLNPGASYEQYF.

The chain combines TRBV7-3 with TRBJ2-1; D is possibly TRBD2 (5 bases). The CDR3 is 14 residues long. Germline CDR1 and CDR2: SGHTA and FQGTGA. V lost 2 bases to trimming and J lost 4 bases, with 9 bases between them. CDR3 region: CASSLGPGYNEQFF. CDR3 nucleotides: TGTGCCAGCAGCTTAGGGCCGGGGTACAATGAGCAGTTCTTC.

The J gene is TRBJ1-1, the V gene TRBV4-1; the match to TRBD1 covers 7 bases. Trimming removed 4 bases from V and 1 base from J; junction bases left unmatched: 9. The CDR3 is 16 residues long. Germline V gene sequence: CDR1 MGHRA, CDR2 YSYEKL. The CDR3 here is CASSPTGAARNTEAFF. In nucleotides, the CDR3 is TGCGCCAGCAGCCCCACAGGGGCGGCAAGGAACACTGAAGCTTTCTTT.

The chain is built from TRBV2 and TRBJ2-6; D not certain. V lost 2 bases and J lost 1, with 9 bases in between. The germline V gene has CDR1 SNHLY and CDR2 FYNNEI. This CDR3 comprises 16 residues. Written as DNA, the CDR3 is TGTGCCAGCAGTGAACGTTTTAGATCTGGGGCCAACGTCCTGACTTTC. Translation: CASSERFRSGANVLTF.

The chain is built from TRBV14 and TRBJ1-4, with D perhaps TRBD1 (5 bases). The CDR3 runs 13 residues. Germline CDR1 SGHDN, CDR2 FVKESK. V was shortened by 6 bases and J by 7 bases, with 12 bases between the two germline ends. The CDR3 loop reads CASRRGPGEKLFF. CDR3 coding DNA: TGTGCCAGCAGAAGGGGACCTGGTGAAAAACTGTTTTTT.

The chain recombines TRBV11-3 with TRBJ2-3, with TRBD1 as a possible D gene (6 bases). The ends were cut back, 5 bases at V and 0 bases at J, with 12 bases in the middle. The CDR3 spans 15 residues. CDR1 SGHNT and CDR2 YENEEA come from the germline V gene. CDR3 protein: CASSPGASSTDTQYF. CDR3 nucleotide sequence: TGTGCCAGCAGCCCAGGGGCTAGCAGCACAGATACGCAGTATTTT.

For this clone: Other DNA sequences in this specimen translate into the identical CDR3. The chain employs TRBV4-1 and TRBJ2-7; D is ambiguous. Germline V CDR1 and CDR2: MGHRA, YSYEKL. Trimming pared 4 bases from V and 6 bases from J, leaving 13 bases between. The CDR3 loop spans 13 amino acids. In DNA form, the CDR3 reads TGCGCCAGCAGCCTCGCGGACGGCCGCGAGCAGTACTTC. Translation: CASSLADGREQYF.

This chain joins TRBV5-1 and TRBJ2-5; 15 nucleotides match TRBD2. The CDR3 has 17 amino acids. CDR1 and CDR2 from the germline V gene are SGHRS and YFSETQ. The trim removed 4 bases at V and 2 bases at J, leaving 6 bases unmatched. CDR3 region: CASSPGLAGGRQETQYF. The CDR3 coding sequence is TGCGCCAGCAGCCCGGGACTAGCGGGAGGACGACAAGAGACCCAGTACTTC. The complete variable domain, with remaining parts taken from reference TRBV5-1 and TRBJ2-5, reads KAGVTQTPRYLIKTRGQQVTLSCSPISGHRSVSWYQQTPGQGLQFLFEYFSETQRNKGNFPGRFSGRQFSNSRSEMNVSTLELGDSALYLCASSPGLAGGRQETQYFGPGTRLLVL.

This CDR3 is CASSPNDRDEQYF. CDR3 sequence (DNA): TGTGCCAGCTCACCCAACGACAGGGACGAGCAGTACTTC. The chain is built from TRBV18 and TRBJ2-7, with TRBD1 matching 7 bases. This CDR3 has 13 amino acids. CDR1 is KGHSH, CDR2 LQKENI, per germline. V lost 3 bases, J lost 5 bases, and 4 bases stayed unmatched.

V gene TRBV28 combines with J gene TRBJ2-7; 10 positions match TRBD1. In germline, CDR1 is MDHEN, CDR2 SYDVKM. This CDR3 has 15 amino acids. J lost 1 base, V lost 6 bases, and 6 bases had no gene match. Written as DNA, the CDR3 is TGTGCCAGCAGCGGGCGGGGACAGGGGTCCTACGAGCAGTACTTC. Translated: CASSGRGQGSYEQYF.

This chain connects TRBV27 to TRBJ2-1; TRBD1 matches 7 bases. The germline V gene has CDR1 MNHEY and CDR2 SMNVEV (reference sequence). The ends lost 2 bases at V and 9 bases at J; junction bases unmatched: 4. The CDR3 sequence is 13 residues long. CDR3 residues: CASSLKTGSEQFF. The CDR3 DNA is TGTGCCAGCAGTTTAAAGACAGGGAGTGAGCAGTTCTTC.

CDR3 bases: TGCGCCAGCACCCTCCAAGAGACCCAGTACTTC. Encoded protein: CASTLQETQYF. V is TRBV5-1 and J is TRBJ2-5; D is undetermined. Per the germline V gene, CDR1 is SGHRS and CDR2 is YFSETQ. The CDR3 totals 11 residues. V dropped 6 bases and J dropped 1 base, with 4 bases sitting between them.

CDR3 coding DNA: TGTGCCTGGAGTCCGGGACTAGCGGGAGTCTTAGGCGAGCAGTACTTC. This encodes CAWSPGLAGVLGEQYF. The chain has TRBV30 and TRBJ2-7, with 14 bases matching TRBD2. With 2 bases clipped from V and 6 bases from J, the junction kept 9 bases outside the gene matches. CDR3 size: 16 residues. The V gene's germline CDR1 is GTSNPN and CDR2 SVGIG (reference sequence).